This T cell receptor beta chain is from a study of OX40 agonist ivuxolimab in advanced cancers. At the level of the study: Melanoma, hepatocellular carcinoma, head and neck or renal cell cancer occurred in dose-escalation patients. Previous treatment with anti-PD-1, anti-PD-L1 or anti-CTLA-4 therapy was allowed; 40% had received some.

Some clones are missing from TCRdb's copy, which holds only in-frame ones; the method was immunoSEQ multiplex PCR. The table lists some 86,000 clones, approximately 85% of them singletons. Remarks on this clone: Its antigen is not identified.

Study-level findings and limits: Relative to CD4+ cells, CD8+ T cells on average had more expanded clones.

The CDR3 has 15 residues. Germline CDR1 and CDR2: MDHEN and SYDVKM. The ends were cut back, 4 bases at V and 3 bases at J, with 15 bases in the middle. The TCR originated in an adult with an advanced solid tumor such as melanoma, head and neck, liver or kidney cancer. The chain employs TRBV28 and TRBJ2-5, with D possibly matching TRBD2 (6 bases). The input for sequencing was CD4+ or CD8+ T cells sorted from blood, taken in a trial of the OX40 agonist ivuxolimab. The CDR3 sequence: CASSWGRSDKETQYF. The CDR3 DNA is TGTGCCAGCAGTTGGGGGAGGTCGGACAAAGAGACCCAGTACTTC.